A single sample gave rise to the 14 T cell receptor beta chains below, sequenced in a study of shared clonotypes between healthy human individuals. Measured with immunoSEQ multiplex PCR; TCRdb has only the in-frame clones, and not every one. The data show more than 2 million clones, with about 95% seen just once and roughly 1% held by the top ten. Naivety among CD8 cells was defined by CD45RO negativity and positive CCR7 selection, thereby excluding terminally differentiated effector memory CD45RA+ cells. The source material was naive CD8+ T cells sorted from blood. These TCRs come from a man younger than 30 in good health.

This chain links TRBV30 with TRBJ1-3, with 11 nucleotides matching TRBD1. Germline V gene sequence: CDR1 GTSNPN, CDR2 SVGIG (reference sequence). The CDR3 totals 13 residues. V lost 3 bases, J lost 15 bases, and 10 bases stayed unmatched. The CDR3 DNA reads TGTGCCTGGAGCGTTGGGACAGGGGGTCGAGGATATTTT. It encodes CAWSVGTGGRGYF.

This rearrangement joins TRBV7-8 to TRBJ2-7, with 7 bases that match TRBD2. CDR1 and CDR2 (germline): SGHVS, FQNEAQ. Trimming took 0 bases from V and 2 from J; bases not matched to a gene: 1. The CDR3 has 14 amino acids. CDR3 in DNA: TGTGCCAGCAGCTTAGCTAGCGGGCCCTACGAGCAGTACTTC. Translating gives CASSLASGPYEQYF. Filled out from reference TRBV7-8 and TRBJ2-7, the complete variable domain reads GAGVSQSPRYKVAKRGQDVALRCDPISGHVSLFWYQQALGQGPEFLTYFQNEAQLDKSGLPSDRFFAERPEGSVSTLKIQRTQQEDSAVYLCASSLASGPYEQYFGPGTRLTVT.

The chain has TRBV7-8 and TRBJ1-1; D is uncertain. Trimming removed 4 bases from V and 1 base from J, with 4 bases in between. Germline values: CDR1 SGHVS, CDR2 FQNEAQ. The CDR3 sequence is 12 residues long. For the CDR3, the DNA is TGTGCCAGCAGCTCCTGGAACACTGAAGCTTTCTTT. Its protein product is CASSSWNTEAFF.

This chain links TRBV28 with TRBJ2-7; 11 nucleotides align to TRBD2. The CDR3 spans 18 residues. Germline assignment: CDR1 MDHEN and CDR2 SYDVKM. V trimming: 2 bases; J trimming: 0 bases; junction bases outside the gene matches: 9. The CDR3, as DNA: TGTGCCAGCAGTTTACCCTTGACTAGCGGGATTCCCTCCTACGAGCAGTACTTC. It encodes CASSLPLTSGIPSYEQYF.

The CDR3 DNA reads as TGTGCCAGCAGAGCACCGGGACAGGGAGTAGAGACCCAGTACTTC. Its translation: CASRAPGQGVETQYF. The chain carries TRBV6-5 and TRBJ2-5; 9 nucleotides line up with TRBD1. This CDR3 region has 15 residues. V was clipped by 6 bases and J by 4 bases; unmatched bases: 9. Germline V gives CDR1 MNHEY, CDR2 SVGAGI.

The chain has TRBV4-1 and TRBJ1-2, with a weak D call TRBD1 (6 bases). Trimming took 4 bases from V and 5 from J, leaving 17 bases between them. CDR3 length equals 15 residues. Germline V gene data show CDR1 as MGHRA and CDR2 as YSYEKL. DNA of the CDR3: TGCGCCAGCAGCCTTGGCCCCGGGACACTGTATGGCTACACCTTC. It specifies CASSLGPGTLYGYTF.

The rearrangement joins TRBV5-6 to TRBJ2-1; TRBD2 might be the D (6 bases). Germline V gene data show CDR1 as SGHDT and CDR2 as YYEEEE. Trimming removed 5 bases at V and 7 bases at J, with 19 bases between. The length of the CDR3 is 15 residues. The CDR3 DNA follows: TGTGCCAGCAGTCCCGGACCGGGAGTCGTTAATGAGCAGTTCTTC. The encoded protein is CASSPGPGVVNEQFF.

The V gene is TRBV28, the J gene TRBJ2-7, with TRBD1 matching over 7 bases. Germline CDR1 MDHEN, CDR2 SYDVKM. The V and J ends lost 2 bases and 5 bases, in that order; junction bases with no gene match: 6. The length of the CDR3 is 14 residues. The CDR3 coding sequence is TGTGCCAGCAGTTTAAGGACAGGAGGTGACGAGCAGTACTTC. It yields the protein CASSLRTGGDEQYF. The full variable domain, rest sourced from reference TRBV28 and TRBJ2-7, is DVKVTQSSRYLVKRTGEKVFLECVQDMDHENMFWYRQDPGLGLRLIYFSYDVKMKEKGDIPEGYSVSREKKERFSLILESASTNQTSMYLCASSLRTGGDEQYFGPGTRLTVT.

This clone is a singleton in its sample. The chain links TRBV27 to TRBJ2-7; 9 positions agree with TRBD2. The V segment lost 6 bases and the J segment 6 bases; nucleotides outside the gene matches: 18. The CDR3 has 17 residues. Germline V lookup: CDR1 MNHEY, CDR2 SMNVEV (reference sequence). The CDR3 coding sequence is TGTGCCAGCAGCCGTCTTTTTGGCGGGGGGGACGTAATCGAGCAGTACTTC. Translation gives CASSRLFGGGDVIEQYF.

The rearrangement links TRBV4-3 to TRBJ1-4; the match to TRBD1 covers 9 bases. Germline loops: CDR1 LGHNA, CDR2 YSLEER. The V gene end was trimmed by 4 bases and the J gene end by 7 bases; junction bases not matched to a gene: 13. This CDR3 has 17 residues. CDR3 sequence: CASSRLYQQGASEKLFF. The CDR3 DNA reads TGCGCCAGCAGCCGACTTTACCAACAGGGGGCGAGTGAAAAACTGTTTTTT.

This chain uses TRBV27 with TRBJ2-5; D gene unclear. In germline, CDR1 is MNHEY, CDR2 SMNVEV (reference sequence). The V gene lost 5 bases and the J gene lost 4 bases, with 11 bases spanning the gap. CDR3 size: 13 residues. Written as DNA, the CDR3 is TGTGCCAGCAGTCCTGGGCATGGAGAGACCCAGTACTTC. It encodes CASSPGHGETQYF.

The V call is TRBV9, the J call TRBJ2-1; the D call may be TRBD1 or TRBD2 (6 bases each). The length of the CDR3 is 14 residues. CDR1 is SGDLS and CDR2 is YYNGEE in the germline V gene. The V and J ends lost 4 bases and 9 bases respectively, with 17 bases between them. For the CDR3, the DNA is TGTGCCAGCAGCCCTCGAGGCGGAGGGGGTGAGCAGTTCTTC. The encoded protein is CASSPRGGGGEQFF.

The J gene is TRBJ2-7, the V gene TRBV10-3, with 9 bases matching TRBD1. In germline, CDR1 is ENHRY, CDR2 SYGVKD. There are 16 residues in the CDR3. J was trimmed by 5 bases and V by 2 bases; bases with no gene match: 10. The CDR3 protein is CAISEPADRGLDEQYF. CDR3 sequence (DNA): TGTGCCATCAGTGAGCCGGCTGACAGGGGGTTGGACGAGCAGTACTTC.

The chain links TRBV28 to TRBJ2-1; no reliable D call. The CDR3 has 14 residues. Germline V gene data show CDR1 as MDHEN and CDR2 as SYDVKM. V was trimmed by 7 bases and J by 5 bases, leaving 15 bases between them. For the CDR3, the DNA is TGTGCCAGCACGAACCCGTCAATAAACAATGAGCAGTTCTTC. Its translation: CASTNPSINNEQFF.